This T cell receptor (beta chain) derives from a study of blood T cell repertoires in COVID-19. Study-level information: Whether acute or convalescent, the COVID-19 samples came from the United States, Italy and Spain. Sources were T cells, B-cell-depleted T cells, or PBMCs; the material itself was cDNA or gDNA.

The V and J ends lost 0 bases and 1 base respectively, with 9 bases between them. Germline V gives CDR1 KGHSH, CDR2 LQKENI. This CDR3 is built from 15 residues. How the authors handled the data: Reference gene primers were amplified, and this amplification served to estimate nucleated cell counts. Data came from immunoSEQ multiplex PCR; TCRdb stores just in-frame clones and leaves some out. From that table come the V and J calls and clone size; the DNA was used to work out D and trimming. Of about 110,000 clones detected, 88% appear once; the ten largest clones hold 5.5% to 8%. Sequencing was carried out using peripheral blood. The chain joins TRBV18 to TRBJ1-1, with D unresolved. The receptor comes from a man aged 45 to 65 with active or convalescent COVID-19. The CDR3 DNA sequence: TGTGCCAGCTCACCACCGAACAAATGGAACACTGAAGCTTTCTTT. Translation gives CASSPPNKWNTEAFF. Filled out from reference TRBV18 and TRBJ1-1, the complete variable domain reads NAGVMQNPRHLVRRRGQEARLRCSPMKGHSHVYWYRQLPEEGLKFMVYLQKENIIDESGMPKERFSAEFPKEGPSILRIQQVVRGDSAAYFCASSPPNKWNTEAFFGQGTRLTVV.